This T cell receptor (beta chain) derives from a study of siplizumab effects on memory and regulatory T cells. Study findings and constraints: It seemed that naive T cells were more diverse than memory cells and were major contributors to the alloresponse. Among alloreactive clones, only a minor fraction mapped to unstimulated subsets. A naive or memory phenotype could not be assigned to roughly 80-95% of the proliferating CD4+ or CD8+ clones.

About this clone: What it binds is not known.

Germline CDR1 and CDR2: MNHEY and SVGAGI. The CDR3 has 14 amino acids. V was shortened by 4 bases and J by 5 bases, with 13 bases between the two germline ends. The method was immunoSEQ multiplex PCR; TCRdb's version includes in-frame clones alone and lacks a portion of them. This table holds approximately 120,000 clones, about 90% found once. This TCR derives from a human donor in good health. The gene calls are TRBV6-5 and TRBJ2-3; unclear D gene. The material sequenced was Tregs sorted from blood. In nucleotides, the CDR3 is TGTGCCAGCAGTTCCCTTGGCGATAGAGATACGCAGTATTTT. Residues: CASSSLGDRDTQYF.